Presented here are 2 T cell receptor beta chains from one specimen sequenced in a study of Graves' ophthalmopathy and Graves' hyperthyroidism. Using RNA transcripts, the TCR beta CDR3 regions were amplified. An opening RT-PCR round employed HTBI primers and preceded a second-round multiplex PCR. TCRdb passed the multiplex PCR reads through MiXCR, listing each CDR3 protein once. This sample yields about 400,000 distinct CDR3 sequences, of which around 16% are seen a single time; roughly 1.5% belongs to the top ten. The source material was peripheral blood. The source of these receptors is a woman aged 18-35 years with Graves' ophthalmopathy.

This clonotype has ten or more counts. This sequence joins TRBV28 and TRBJ1-2; D may be TRBD1 (5 bases). CDR3 size: 16 residues. Looked up from germline, CDR1 is MDHEN and CDR2 is SYDVKM. V lost 6 bases to trimming and J lost 6 bases, with 23 bases between them. The CDR3 spells CASSLGSARGGDGYTF. The CDR3 bases are TGTGCCAGCAGCTTAGGGTCAGCTAGGGGAGGAGATGGCTACACCTTC.

This clonotype came up many times. The chain carries TRBV28 and TRBJ2-7; possibly TRBD1 for D (6 bases). V was pared by 7 bases and J by 0 bases, with 13 bases between. CDR1 is MDHEN and CDR2 is SYDVKM in the germline V gene. This CDR3 comprises 14 residues. CDR3 amino acids: CASTSGTHSYEQYF. In DNA form, the CDR3 reads TGTGCCAGCACCTCCGGGACACACTCCTACGAGCAGTACTTC.